The 28 T cell receptor beta chains listed next were all sequenced from one sample in a study of OX40 agonist ivuxolimab in advanced cancers. Profiling relied on immunoSEQ multiplex PCR, and the TCRdb table lists in-frame clones only, not all of them. The sample has around 69,000 clones; 88% are singletons. The sample in question was CD4+ or CD8+ T cells sorted from blood, obtained in a trial of the OX40 agonist ivuxolimab. Receptors were obtained from an adult with an advanced solid tumor such as melanoma, head and neck, liver or kidney cancer.

This clone was observed a single time. The junction departs from germline at one end; a sequencing error may be responsible. The chain has TRBV7-7 and TRBJ2-5; TRBD1 matches at 12 bases. Germline-derived CDR1 and CDR2 are SSHAT and FNYEAQ (reference sequence). This CDR3 contains 16 residues. The CDR3 sequence is CASSPPGQGAGETQYF. CDR3 coding DNA: TGTGCTAGCAGCCCTCCGGGACAGGGGGCGGGAGAGACCCAGTACTTC.

The chain uses TRBV5-1 and TRBJ1-3; D unclear. Trimming left V 5 bases short and J 0 bases short, with 12 bases between. This CDR3 has 15 residues. Germline V lookup: CDR1 SGHRS, CDR2 YFSETQ. This chain's CDR3 is CASRERPLSGNTIYF. The CDR3 DNA reads as TGCGCCAGCAGGGAAAGGCCCCTCTCTGGAAACACCATATATTTT.

This chain uses TRBV5-1 with TRBJ2-6, with TRBD1 matching over 7 bases. J lost 0 bases, V lost 4 bases, and 10 bases had no gene match. Germline CDR1 is SGHRS and CDR2 is YFSETQ. CDR3 size: 18 residues. The CDR3 DNA sequence: TGCGCCAGCAGCCGACCGGGACAGCGCAGCTCTGGGGCCAACGTCCTGACTTTC. It codes for CASSRPGQRSSGANVLTF.

V is TRBV11-1 and J is TRBJ2-2, with D possibly being TRBD2 (6 bases). The germline V gene encodes CDR1 SGHAT and CDR2 FQDESV (reference sequence). Trimming shortened V by 5 bases and J by 0 bases, and 13 bases separated the two germline ends. The CDR3 is 16 amino acids. The CDR3 coding sequence is TGTGCCAGCAGCCTTGGTGCGGGACCGAACACCGGGGAGCTGTTTTTT. Its translation is CASSLGAGPNTGELFF.

J is TRBJ2-1 and V is TRBV6-5; 10 bases agree with TRBD2. The CDR3 is 14 amino acids. After removal of 9 bases from V and 4 bases from J, the junction contained 6 bases not matched to a gene. Germline V gene sequence: CDR1 MNHEY, CDR2 SVGAGI. The CDR3 sequence: CASSEAGGYNEQFF. The CDR3 coding sequence is TGTGCCAGTTCGGAAGCGGGAGGGTACAATGAGCAGTTCTTC.

The chain couples TRBV2 to TRBJ2-5; no clear D. Between the trimmed V and J ends, which lost 10 bases and 3 bases, there was a span of 12 bases. This CDR3 contains 12 residues. The germline V gene has CDR1 SNHLY and CDR2 FYNNEI. The CDR3 DNA follows: TGTGCCATCTCGGACCGAGAAGAGACCCAGTACTTC. Its protein product is CAISDREETQYF.

This chain joins TRBV27 and TRBJ1-1; 8 bases are shared with TRBD1. The CDR3 runs to 15 residues. V gave up 5 bases and J gave up 5 bases; unmatched junction bases: 10. CDR1 is MNHEY and CDR2 is SMNVEV in the germline V gene (reference sequence). DNA for the CDR3: TGTGCCAGCAGTGCCACCAGGGGGCCGGAGACTGAAGCTTTCTTT. Translated, it gives CASSATRGPETEAFF.

The chain carries TRBV27 and TRBJ2-1, with D unclear. CDR3 size: 13 residues. V was cut by 4 bases and J by 10 bases, with 14 bases left in between. The V gene's germline CDR1 is MNHEY and CDR2 SMNVEV (reference sequence). The CDR3 loop is CASSSLAGAEQFF. For the CDR3, the DNA is TGTGCCAGCAGTTCCTTGGCAGGCGCCGAGCAGTTCTTC.

The chain recombines TRBV5-1 with TRBJ2-7, with 8 bases lining up with TRBD1. The trim removed 4 bases at V and 5 bases at J, leaving 11 bases unmatched. The CDR3 is made up of 15 amino acids. Germline CDR1 SGHRS, CDR2 YFSETQ. The CDR3 coding sequence is TGCGCCAGCAGCAACGGACAGGGTGGTTGGAACGAGCAGTACTTC. Protein product: CASSNGQGGWNEQYF.

In the case of this clone: At one end, the junction sequence differs from germline, possibly due to a read error. This chain joins TRBV4-1 and TRBJ2-2; D ambiguous. The germline V gene encodes CDR1 MGHRA and CDR2 YSYEKL. The CDR3 covers 13 residues. The CDR3 reads CASSQEGFDTQIF. In DNA form, the CDR3 reads TGCGCCAGCAGCCAAGAGGGGTTTGACACGCAGATTTTT.

CDR3 in amino acids: CASSQDGGDTGELFF. The CDR3 bases are TGTGCCAGCAGCCAAGACGGGGGGGACACCGGGGAGCTGTTTTTT. The V gene is TRBV14, the J gene TRBJ2-2, with 8 positions matching TRBD2. Germline values: CDR1 SGHDN, CDR2 FVKESK. The CDR3 is made up of 15 amino acids. V lost 0 bases and J lost 3; bases outside the gene matches: 0.

The chain carries TRBV5-6 and TRBJ2-1; D might be TRBD2 (7 bases). Germline CDR1 and CDR2: SGHDT and YYEEEE. The CDR3 length is 16 residues. Trimming cost V 0 bases and J 2 bases, with 12 bases left between them. The CDR3 region is CASSLGGLAAYNEQFF. The CDR3 nucleotides read TGTGCCAGCAGCTTGGGGGGGCTAGCGGCCTACAATGAGCAGTTCTTC.

The count of this clone is one. The chain carries TRBV2 and TRBJ1-5; D not certain. The length of the CDR3 is 15 residues. Between the trimmed V and J ends, which lost 4 bases and 2 bases, there was a span of 12 bases. CDR1 and CDR2 (germline): SNHLY, FYNNEI. CDR3 sequence reads: CASSAGPGGNQPQHF. The CDR3 DNA sequence: TGTGCCAGCAGTGCCGGTCCCGGCGGCAATCAGCCCCAGCATTTT.

The CDR3 DNA reads as TGTGCCAGTAGGGACAGGGCGAGGTACACTGAAGCTTTCTTT. It specifies CASRDRARYTEAFF. V usage is TRBV19 and J usage is TRBJ1-1; 8 bases line up with TRBD1. The germline CDR1 and CDR2 sequences are LNHDA and SQIVND (reference sequence). V shed 6 bases and J 3 bases; nucleotides not matched to a gene: 6. This CDR3 is built from 14 residues.

The rearrangement uses TRBV11-2 and TRBJ1-6; D may be TRBD1 (5 bases). The CDR3 has 17 amino acids. Germline V CDR1 and CDR2: SGHAT, FQNNGV. Between the trimmed V and J ends, which lost 3 bases and 4 bases, there was a span of 16 bases. CDR3 residues: CASSFRDVGKYNSPLHF. The CDR3 nucleotides read TGTGCCAGCAGCTTCCGGGACGTTGGAAAGTATAATTCACCCCTCCACTTT.

The J gene is TRBJ2-1, the V gene TRBV30; 10 bases match TRBD1. The length of the CDR3 is 15 residues. V was pared by 4 bases and J by 7 bases, with 10 bases of the junction left unmatched. CDR1 and CDR2 from the germline V gene are GTSNPN and SVGIG (reference sequence). The CDR3 loop reads CAWISRDRGGNEQFF. In DNA form, the CDR3 reads TGTGCCTGGATCTCCCGGGACAGGGGAGGGAATGAGCAGTTCTTC. The full variable domain, rest sourced from reference TRBV30 and TRBJ2-1, is SQTIHQWPATLVQPVGSPLSLECTVEGTSNPNLYWYRQAAGRGLQLLFYSVGIGQISSEVPQNLSASRPQDRQFILSSKKLLLSDSGFYLCAWISRDRGGNEQFFGPGTRLTVL.

The V call is TRBV30, the J call TRBJ2-1, with TRBD2 matching over 8 bases. Trimming cost V 2 bases and J 9 bases; bases outside gene matches: 6. Per the germline V gene, CDR1 is GTSNPN and CDR2 is SVGIG (reference sequence). The CDR3 spans 13 residues. This CDR3 reads CAWSPGGAREQFF. In DNA, the CDR3 is TGTGCCTGGAGTCCGGGGGGGGCGCGTGAGCAGTTCTTC.

The chain combines TRBV2 with TRBJ1-1, with D perhaps matching TRBD1 (6 bases). Per the germline V gene, CDR1 is SNHLY and CDR2 is FYNNEI. V was shortened by 1 base and J by 9 bases, with 15 bases between the two germline ends. The CDR3 totals 14 residues. CDR3 nucleotide sequence: TGTGCCAGCAGTGAAGGGTCTATCGGGGACAAAGCTTTCTTT. Protein product: CASSEGSIGDKAFF.

The chain is built from TRBV11-2 and TRBJ2-1, with D hard to call. The CDR3 consists of 12 residues. V gave up 2 bases and J gave up 7 bases, with 6 bases separating them. Looked up from germline, CDR1 is SGHAT and CDR2 is FQNNGV. CDR3 region: CASSLSGNEQFF. The CDR3 nucleotides are TGTGCCAGCAGCTTATCGGGTAATGAGCAGTTCTTC. Drawing the rest from reference TRBV11-2 and TRBJ2-1, the complete variable domain is EAGVAQSPRYKIIEKRQSVAFWCNPISGHATLYWYQQILGQGPKLLIQFQNNGVVDDSQLPKDRFSAERLKGVDSTLKIQPAKLEDSAVYLCASSLSGNEQFFGPGTRLTVL.

This sequence joins TRBV11-2 and TRBJ2-1; 7 bases fit TRBD2. The V and J ends lost 5 bases and 7 bases, in that order; junction bases with no gene match: 8. The germline CDR1 and CDR2 sequences are SGHAT and FQNNGV. The CDR3 runs to 14 residues. The CDR3 region has the DNA TGTGCCAGCAGCCCGAGCGGGATTAGGAATGAGCAGTTCTTC. Protein sequence: CASSPSGIRNEQFF.

This clone was counted a few times. DNA for the CDR3: TGTGCCATCGCGGGGGGAGGGCCGCGGAATGAGCAGTTCTTC. As protein: CAIAGGGPRNEQFF. The rearrangement links TRBV10-3 to TRBJ2-1; 8 bases align to TRBD2. There are 14 residues in the CDR3. J lost 7 bases, V lost 8 bases, and 10 bases had no gene match. The V gene's germline CDR1 is ENHRY and CDR2 SYGVKD.

The chain's CDR3 is CASSVTGGPSYEQYF. As DNA, the CDR3 is TGTGCCAGCAGCGTCACGGGGGGACCTTCCTACGAGCAGTACTTC. V is TRBV6-1 and J is TRBJ2-7; 7 nucleotides align to TRBD2. CDR3 length equals 15 residues. Per germline, CDR1 MNHNS and CDR2 SASEGT. J gave up 1 base and V 6 bases, and 9 bases lay outside the gene matches.

This chain links TRBV4-1 with TRBJ2-7, with 8 bases identical to TRBD2. CDR3 size: 16 residues. V shed 4 bases and J 0 bases; nucleotides not matched to a gene: 8. Germline V gene lookup returns CDR1 MGHRA and CDR2 YSYEKL. CDR3 residues: CASSREGTRGSYEQYF. CDR3 bases: TGCGCCAGCAGCCGAGAAGGGACTAGGGGCTCCTACGAGCAGTACTTC.

The chain links TRBV9 to TRBJ1-4; 10 bases map to TRBD1. The germline V gene has CDR1 SGDLS and CDR2 YYNGEE. The trim removed 4 bases at V and 7 bases at J, leaving 7 bases unmatched. This CDR3 spans 15 amino acids. The CDR3 sequence: CASSRRGQGPEKLFF. The CDR3 DNA reads as TGTGCCAGCAGCCGGCGGGGACAGGGGCCTGAAAAACTGTTTTTT.

The chain uses TRBV5-1 and TRBJ2-1; D perhaps matches TRBD2 (5 bases). V was shortened by 1 base and J by 2 bases, with 10 bases between the two germline ends. CDR1 is SGHRS and CDR2 is YFSETQ in the germline V gene. This CDR3 has 15 amino acids. CDR3 in DNA: TGCGCCAGCAGCTTGTTCCGGGAAACCTACAATGAGCAGTTCTTC. Protein sequence: CASSLFRETYNEQFF.

Written as DNA, the CDR3 is TGCGCCAGCAGCCAAGATCGATACGTCGACGAGCAGTACTTC. Its translation is CASSQDRYVDEQYF. The chain joins TRBV4-1 to TRBJ2-7; no definite D call. CDR1 MGHRA and CDR2 YSYEKL come from the germline V gene. This CDR3 is 14 amino acids long. The V end was cut by 0 bases, the J end by 5 bases, with 11 bases between.

V gene TRBV6-1 combines with J gene TRBJ1-2, with a weak D call TRBD1 (6 bases). Germline V gives CDR1 MNHNS, CDR2 SASEGT. The CDR3 consists of 13 residues. V was shortened by 2 bases and J by 8 bases, with 12 bases between the two germline ends. The CDR3 DNA is TGTGCCAGCAGTGAATGGCAGACAGGCGGCTACACCTTC. Encoded protein: CASSEWQTGGYTF.

This chain joins TRBV3-1 (or the pseudogene TRBV3-2) and TRBJ2-5; D is unclear. The germline V gene has CDR1 LGHDT and CDR2 YNNKEL (reference sequence). This CDR3 contains 9 residues. Trimming stripped 10 bases from V and 8 bases from J, with 8 bases between. Here the CDR3 DNA reads TGTGCCAAGGATAAAACCCAGTACTTC. Protein: CAKDKTQYF.